These 8 T cell receptor beta chains share one sample of origin, sequenced in a study of T-cell memory formation after mild COVID-19. From the 5' RACE reads, TCRdb called clonotypes with MiXCR, one entry per CDR3 protein. The data show around 320,000 distinct CDR3 sequences, around an eighth seen once. The sample was PBMCs or a T cell subset sorted from them (not recorded which). The receptors stem from a man aged 18 to 30 who had mild COVID-19 (a few samples of this study predate the infection). Cell type and time point are not known.

The chain employs TRBV20-1 and TRBJ1-1, with D possibly being TRBD1 (6 bases). CDR3 length: 13 residues. Germline assignment: CDR1 DFQATT and CDR2 SNEGSKA (reference sequence). Written as DNA, the CDR3 is TGCAGGGCGGAAAGGGGGTTGCGAACTGAAGCTTTCTTT. The encoded protein is CRAERGLRTEAFF.

The chain recombines TRBV12-3 or TRBV12-4 with TRBJ1-5, with D perhaps matching TRBD1 (5 bases). This CDR3 has 11 residues. Trimming shortened V by 5 bases and J by 13 bases, and 12 bases separated the two germline ends. The CDR3 loop reads CASSQGRVQHF. CDR3 nucleotide sequence: TGTGCCAGCAGTCAGGGCAGGGTTCAGCATTTT.

This clonotype was seen many times. The chain uses TRBV7-6 and TRBJ2-7; D assignment may be TRBD1 or TRBD2 (5 bases each). The V end lost 2 bases, the J end lost 12 bases, and 17 bases lay between the germline ends. Germline CDR1 is SGHVS and CDR2 is FNYEAQ. The CDR3 runs to 13 residues. The DNA of the CDR3 is TGTGCCAGCAGCTTAATAGGGGAGACGGATTTGTACGTC. The encoded protein is CASSLIGETDLYV.

The chain couples TRBV24-1 to TRBJ2-7; tentatively, D is TRBD1 (6 bases). V lost 3 bases and J lost 4, with 12 bases in between. CDR3 length: 14 amino acids. CDR1 KGHDR and CDR2 SFDVKD come from the germline V gene. CDR3 loop: CATSDPRDKYEQYV. The CDR3 nucleotides read TGTGCCACCAGTGATCCCCGGGACAAATACGAGCAGTACGTC.

The gene calls are TRBV28 and TRBJ2-7; D possibly corresponds to TRBD2 (6 bases). CDR3 size: 13 residues. Trimming pared 2 bases from V and 4 bases from J, leaving 9 bases between. Per the germline V gene, CDR1 is MDHEN and CDR2 is SYDVKM. The CDR3 here is CASSLPGVYEQYV. DNA of the CDR3: TGTGCCAGCAGTTTACCGGGGGTTTACGAGCAGTACGTC.

V and J are TRBV16 and TRBJ1-5; D gene uncertain. The CDR3 contains 14 residues. V was trimmed by 1 base and J by 4 bases, leaving 8 bases between them. Germline V CDR1 and CDR2: KGHSY, FQNENV. Here the CDR3 reads CASSQFQLNQPQHF. The CDR3 bases are TGTGCCAGCAGCCAATTCCAGCTTAATCAGCCCCAGCATTTT.

In this sample, this clonotype turned up a few times. The genes are TRBV29-1 and TRBJ1-5, with D unresolved. The CDR3 extends over 13 amino acids. Germline CDR1 is SQVTM and CDR2 is ANQGSEA. Trimming pared 4 bases from V and 4 bases from J, leaving 11 bases between. The CDR3 protein is CSVGPGPNQPQHF. For the CDR3, the DNA is TGCAGCGTTGGTCCAGGCCCGAATCAGCCCCAGCATTTT.

The chain employs TRBV12-3 or TRBV12-4 and TRBJ2-7, with 7 bases matching TRBD1. The CDR3 is 13 residues long. Losses at the gene ends were 2 bases for V and 2 bases for J; bases not matched to a gene: 0. The CDR3 reads CASSLQGAYEQYV. In DNA, the CDR3 is TGTGCCAGCAGTTTACAGGGGGCCTACGAGCAGTACGTC.